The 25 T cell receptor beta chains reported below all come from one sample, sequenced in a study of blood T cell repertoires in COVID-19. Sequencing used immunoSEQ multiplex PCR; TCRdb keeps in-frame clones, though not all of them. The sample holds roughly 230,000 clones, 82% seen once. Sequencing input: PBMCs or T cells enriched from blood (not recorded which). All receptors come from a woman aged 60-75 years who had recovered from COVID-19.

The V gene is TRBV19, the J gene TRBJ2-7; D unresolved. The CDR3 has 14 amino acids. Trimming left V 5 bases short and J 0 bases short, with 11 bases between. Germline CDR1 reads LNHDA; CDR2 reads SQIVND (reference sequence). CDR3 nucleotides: TGTGCCAGTAGTTCGCGGCCCCGCTCCTACGAGCAGTACTTC. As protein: CASSSRPRSYEQYF.

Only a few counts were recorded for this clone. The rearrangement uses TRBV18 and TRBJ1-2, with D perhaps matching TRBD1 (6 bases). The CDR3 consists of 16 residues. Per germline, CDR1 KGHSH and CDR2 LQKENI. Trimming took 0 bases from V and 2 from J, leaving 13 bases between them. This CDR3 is CASSPPTAGENYGYTF. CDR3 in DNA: TGTGCCAGCTCACCACCTACGGCAGGGGAGAACTATGGCTACACCTTC.

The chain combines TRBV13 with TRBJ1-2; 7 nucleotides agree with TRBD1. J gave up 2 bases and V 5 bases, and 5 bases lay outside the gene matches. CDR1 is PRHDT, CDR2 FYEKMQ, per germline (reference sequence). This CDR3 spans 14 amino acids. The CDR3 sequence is CASSPGQKNYGYTF. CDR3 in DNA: TGTGCCAGCAGCCCGGGACAGAAAAACTATGGCTACACCTTC.

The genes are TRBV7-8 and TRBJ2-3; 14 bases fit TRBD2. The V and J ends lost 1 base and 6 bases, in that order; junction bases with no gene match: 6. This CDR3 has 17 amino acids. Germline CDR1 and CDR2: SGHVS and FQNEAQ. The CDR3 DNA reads TGTGCCAGCAGCTTAGTTGGGGGACTAGCGGGAGCCGATACGCAGTATTTT. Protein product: CASSLVGGLAGADTQYF.

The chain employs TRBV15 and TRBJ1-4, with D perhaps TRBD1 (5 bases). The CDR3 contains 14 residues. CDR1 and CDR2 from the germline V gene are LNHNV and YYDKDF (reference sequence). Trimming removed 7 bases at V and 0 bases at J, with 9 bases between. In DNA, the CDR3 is TGTGCCACCACGGGGGGTACAACTAATGAAAAACTGTTTTTT. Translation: CATTGGTTNEKLFF.

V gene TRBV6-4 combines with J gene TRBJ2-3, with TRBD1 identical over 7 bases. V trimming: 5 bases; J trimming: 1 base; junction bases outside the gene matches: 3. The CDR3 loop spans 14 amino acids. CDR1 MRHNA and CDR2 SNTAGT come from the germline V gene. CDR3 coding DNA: TGTGCCAGCAGTCGCGGACAGGGCACAGATACGCAGTATTTT. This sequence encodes CASSRGQGTDTQYF.

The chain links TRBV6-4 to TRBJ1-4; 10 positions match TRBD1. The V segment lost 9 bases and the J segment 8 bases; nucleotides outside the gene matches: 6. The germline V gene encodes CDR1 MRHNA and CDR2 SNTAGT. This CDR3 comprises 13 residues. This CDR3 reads CARDWDRGEKLFF. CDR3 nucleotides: TGTGCCAGGGACTGGGACAGGGGCGAAAAACTGTTTTTT.

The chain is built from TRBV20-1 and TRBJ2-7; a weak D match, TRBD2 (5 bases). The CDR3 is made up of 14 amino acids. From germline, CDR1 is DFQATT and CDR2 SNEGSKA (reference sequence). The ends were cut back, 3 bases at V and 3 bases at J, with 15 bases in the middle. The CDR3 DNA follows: TGCAGTGCTAGTGCGGCGGGTCGCCTCTACGAGCAGTACTTC. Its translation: CSASAAGRLYEQYF.

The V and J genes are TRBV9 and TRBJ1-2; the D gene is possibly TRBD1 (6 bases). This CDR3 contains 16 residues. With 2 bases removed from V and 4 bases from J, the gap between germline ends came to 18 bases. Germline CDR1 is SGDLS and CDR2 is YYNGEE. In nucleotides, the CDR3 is TGTGCCAGCAGCGTTAGAACGACAGGATTAGGCTATGGCTACACCTTC. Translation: CASSVRTTGLGYGYTF.

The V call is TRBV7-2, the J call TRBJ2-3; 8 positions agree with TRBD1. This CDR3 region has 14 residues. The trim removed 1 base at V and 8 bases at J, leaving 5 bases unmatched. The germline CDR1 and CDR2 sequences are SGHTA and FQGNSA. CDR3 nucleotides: TGTGCCAGCAGCTTAGGCAGGGGGCGCGGTACGCAGTATTTT. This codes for CASSLGRGRGTQYF.

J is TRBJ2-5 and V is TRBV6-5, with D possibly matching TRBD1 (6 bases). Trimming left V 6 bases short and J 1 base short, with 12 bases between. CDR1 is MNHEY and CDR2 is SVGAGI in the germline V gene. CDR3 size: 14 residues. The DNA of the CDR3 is TGTGCCAGCAGAAAAGAGACAGGCCAAGAGACCCAGTACTTC. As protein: CASRKETGQETQYF.

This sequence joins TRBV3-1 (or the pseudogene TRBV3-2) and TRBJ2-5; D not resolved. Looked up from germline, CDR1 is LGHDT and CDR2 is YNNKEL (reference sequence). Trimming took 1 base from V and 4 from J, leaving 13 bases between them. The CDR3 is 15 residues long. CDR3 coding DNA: TGTGCCAGCAGCCAAGTAGGAGAATCGTCAGAGACCCAGTACTTC. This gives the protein CASSQVGESSETQYF.

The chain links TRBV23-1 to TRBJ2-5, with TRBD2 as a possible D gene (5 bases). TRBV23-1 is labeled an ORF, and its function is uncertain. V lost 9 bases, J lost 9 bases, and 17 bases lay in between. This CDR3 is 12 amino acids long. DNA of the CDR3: TGCGCCAGAATTTTTACTAGGGTGTCCCAGTACTTC. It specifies CARIFTRVSQYF.

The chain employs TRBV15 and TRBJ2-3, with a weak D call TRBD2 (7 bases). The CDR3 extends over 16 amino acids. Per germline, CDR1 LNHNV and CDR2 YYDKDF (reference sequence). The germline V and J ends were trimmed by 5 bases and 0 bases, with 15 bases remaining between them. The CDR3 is CATSALGGGSTDTQYF. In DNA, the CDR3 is TGTGCCACCAGCGCATTGGGGGGGGGCAGCACAGATACGCAGTATTTT.

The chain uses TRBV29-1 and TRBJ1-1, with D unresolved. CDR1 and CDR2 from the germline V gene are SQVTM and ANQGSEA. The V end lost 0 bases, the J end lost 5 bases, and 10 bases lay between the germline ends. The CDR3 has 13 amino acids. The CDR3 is CSVEEYAGTEAFF. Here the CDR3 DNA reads TGCAGCGTTGAAGAGTATGCGGGAACTGAAGCTTTCTTT.

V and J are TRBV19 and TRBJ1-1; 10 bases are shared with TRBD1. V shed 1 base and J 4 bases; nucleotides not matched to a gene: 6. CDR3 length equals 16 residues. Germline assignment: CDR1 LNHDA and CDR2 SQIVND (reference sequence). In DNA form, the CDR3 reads TGTGCCAGTAGTATAGCGAGGACAGGGGGGACCACTGAAGCTTTCTTT. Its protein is CASSIARTGGTTEAFF. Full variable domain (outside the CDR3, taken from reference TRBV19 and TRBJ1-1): DGGITQSPKYLFRKEGQNVTLSCEQNLNHDAMYWYRQDPGQGLRLIYYSQIVNDFQKGDIAEGYSVSREKKESFPLTVTSAQKNPTAFYLCASSIARTGGTTEAFFGQGTRLTVV.

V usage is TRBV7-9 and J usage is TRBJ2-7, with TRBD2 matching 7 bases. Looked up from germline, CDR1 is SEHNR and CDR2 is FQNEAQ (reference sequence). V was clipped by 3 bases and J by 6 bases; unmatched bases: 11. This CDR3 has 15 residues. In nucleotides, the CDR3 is TGTGCCAGCAGCTTTAACCGGGCCTCGGGGGGCGAGCAGTACTTC. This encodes CASSFNRASGGEQYF.

The CDR3 DNA reads as TGTGCCATCAGTGAGAATTTTGCCGATTCGGGGCAGTACTTC. This encodes CAISENFADSGQYF. The rearrangement links TRBV10-3 to TRBJ2-7; D is undetermined. The length of the CDR3 is 14 residues. Germline CDR1 ENHRY, CDR2 SYGVKD. Trimming left V 2 bases short and J 9 bases short, with 17 bases between.

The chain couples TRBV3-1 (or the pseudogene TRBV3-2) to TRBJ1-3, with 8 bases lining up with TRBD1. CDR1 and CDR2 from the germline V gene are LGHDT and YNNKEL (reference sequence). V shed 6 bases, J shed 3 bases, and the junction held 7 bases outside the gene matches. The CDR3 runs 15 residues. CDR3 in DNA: TGTGCCAGCAGACTTCAGGGGGCGATTGGAAACACCATATATTTT. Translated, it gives CASRLQGAIGNTIYF.

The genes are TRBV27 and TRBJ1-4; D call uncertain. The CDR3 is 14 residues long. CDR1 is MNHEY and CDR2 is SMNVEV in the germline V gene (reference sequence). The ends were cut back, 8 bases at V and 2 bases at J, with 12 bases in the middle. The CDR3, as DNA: TGTGCCAGCTGGTCAAGGCGGACTAATGAAAAACTGTTTTTT. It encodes CASWSRRTNEKLFF.

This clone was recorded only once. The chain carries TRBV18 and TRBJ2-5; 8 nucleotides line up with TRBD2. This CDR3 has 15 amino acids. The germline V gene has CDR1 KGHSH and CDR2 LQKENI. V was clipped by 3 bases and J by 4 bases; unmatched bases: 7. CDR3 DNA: TGTGCCAGCTCACCGTCCGCGGGGGGCTCAGAGACCCAGTACTTC. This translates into CASSPSAGGSETQYF.

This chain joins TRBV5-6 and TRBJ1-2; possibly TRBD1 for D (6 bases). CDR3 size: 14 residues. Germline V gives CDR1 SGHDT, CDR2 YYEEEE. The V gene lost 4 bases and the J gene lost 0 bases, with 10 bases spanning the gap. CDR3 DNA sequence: TGTGCCAGCAGCAAGGACAGAACTAACTATGGCTACACCTTC. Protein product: CASSKDRTNYGYTF.

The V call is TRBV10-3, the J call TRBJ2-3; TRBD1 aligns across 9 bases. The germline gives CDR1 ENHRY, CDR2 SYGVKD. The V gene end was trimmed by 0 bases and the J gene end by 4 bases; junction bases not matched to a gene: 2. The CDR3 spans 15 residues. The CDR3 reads CAISESTGGADTQYF. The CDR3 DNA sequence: TGTGCCATCAGTGAGTCAACAGGGGGCGCAGATACGCAGTATTTT.

CDR3 coding DNA: TGTGCCACTATAACCCTTTTCGAGGTGAACACTGAAGCTTTCTTT. As protein: CATITLFEVNTEAFF. The chain carries TRBV24-1 and TRBJ1-1; D is uncertain. CDR1 KGHDR and CDR2 SFDVKD come from the germline V gene. The CDR3 has 15 residues. Trimming pared 10 bases from V and 0 bases from J, leaving 17 bases between.

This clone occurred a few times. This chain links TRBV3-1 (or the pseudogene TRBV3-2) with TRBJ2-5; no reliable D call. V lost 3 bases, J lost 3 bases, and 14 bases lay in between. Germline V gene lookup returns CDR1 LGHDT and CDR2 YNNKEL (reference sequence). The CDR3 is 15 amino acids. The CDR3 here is CASSHSTTRKETQYF. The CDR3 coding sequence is TGTGCCAGCAGCCACTCGACGACACGGAAAGAGACCCAGTACTTC.